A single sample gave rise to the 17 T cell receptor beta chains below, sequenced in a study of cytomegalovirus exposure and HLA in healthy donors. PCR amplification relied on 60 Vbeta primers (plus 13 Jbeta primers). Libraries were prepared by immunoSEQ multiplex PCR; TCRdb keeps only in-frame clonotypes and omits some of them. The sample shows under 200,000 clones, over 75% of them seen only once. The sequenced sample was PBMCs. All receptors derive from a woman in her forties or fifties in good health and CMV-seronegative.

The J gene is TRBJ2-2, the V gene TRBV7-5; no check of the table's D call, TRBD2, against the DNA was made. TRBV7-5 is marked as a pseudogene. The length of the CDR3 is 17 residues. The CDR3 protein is CARTRPGSGMHPGELFF. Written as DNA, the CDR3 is TGTGCCAGAACGAGGCCTGGGAGTGGGATGCATCCCGGGGAGCTGTTTTTT.

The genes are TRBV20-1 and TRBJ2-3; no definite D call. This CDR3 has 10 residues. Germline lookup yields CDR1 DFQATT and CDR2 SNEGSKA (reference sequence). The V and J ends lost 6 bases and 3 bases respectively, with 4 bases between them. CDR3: CSAQTDTQYF. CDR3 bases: TGCAGTGCACAGACAGATACGCAGTATTTT.

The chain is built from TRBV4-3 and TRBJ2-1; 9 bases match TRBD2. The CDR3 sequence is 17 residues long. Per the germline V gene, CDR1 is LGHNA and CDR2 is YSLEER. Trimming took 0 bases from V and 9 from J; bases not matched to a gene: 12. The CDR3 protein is CASSQDTLGGGVVEQFF. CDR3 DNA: TGCGCCAGCAGCCAAGATACATTAGGCGGGGGGGTTGTTGAGCAGTTCTTC.

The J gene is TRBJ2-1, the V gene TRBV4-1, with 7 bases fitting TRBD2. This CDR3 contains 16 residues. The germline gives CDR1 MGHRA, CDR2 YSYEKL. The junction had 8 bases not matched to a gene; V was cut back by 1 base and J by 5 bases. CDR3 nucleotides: TGCGCCAGCAGCCAAGTAGGCGGGAGTAAAAACAATGAGCAGTTCTTC. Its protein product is CASSQVGGSKNNEQFF.

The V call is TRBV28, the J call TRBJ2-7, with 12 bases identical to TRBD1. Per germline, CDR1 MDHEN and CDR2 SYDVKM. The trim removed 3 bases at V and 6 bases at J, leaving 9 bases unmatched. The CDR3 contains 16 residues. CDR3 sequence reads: CASSLLPGQGASEQYF. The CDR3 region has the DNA TGTGCCAGCAGTTTGCTCCCGGGACAGGGGGCATCCGAGCAGTACTTC.

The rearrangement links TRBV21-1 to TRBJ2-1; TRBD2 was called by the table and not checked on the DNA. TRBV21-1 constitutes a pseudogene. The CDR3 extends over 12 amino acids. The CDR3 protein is CASSKYPNEQFF. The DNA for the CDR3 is TGTGCCAGCAGCAAATATCCCAATGAGCAGTTCTTC.

CDR3 nucleotides: TGCAGTGCTAGCGGGGACGAGCAGTACTTC. Translation gives CSASGDEQYF. The rearrangement uses TRBV20-1 and TRBJ2-7, with D perhaps TRBD2 (5 bases). The ends were cut back, 3 bases at V and 5 bases at J, with 5 bases in the middle. This CDR3 contains 10 residues. From germline, CDR1 is DFQATT and CDR2 SNEGSKA (reference sequence).

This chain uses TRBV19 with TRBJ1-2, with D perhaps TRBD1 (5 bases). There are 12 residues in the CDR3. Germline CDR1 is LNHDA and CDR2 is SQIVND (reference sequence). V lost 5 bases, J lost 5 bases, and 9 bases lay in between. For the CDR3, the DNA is TGTGCCAGTAGTTCAGGGCGTTATGGCTACACCTTC. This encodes CASSSGRYGYTF.

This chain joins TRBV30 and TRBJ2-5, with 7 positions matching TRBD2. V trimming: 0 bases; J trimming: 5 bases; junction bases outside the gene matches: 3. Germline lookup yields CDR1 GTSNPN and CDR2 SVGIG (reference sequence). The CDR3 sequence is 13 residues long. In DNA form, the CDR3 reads TGTGCCTGGAGTGTTAAGGGAGGGGAGACCCAGTACTTC. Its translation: CAWSVKGGETQYF.

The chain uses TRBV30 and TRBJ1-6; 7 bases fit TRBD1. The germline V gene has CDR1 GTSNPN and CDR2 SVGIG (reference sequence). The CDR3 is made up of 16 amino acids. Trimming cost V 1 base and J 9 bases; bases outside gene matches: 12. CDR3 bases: TGTGCCTGGAGTGCCTTTACAGGGGCTGGGGGTTCACCCCTCCACTTT. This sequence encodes CAWSAFTGAGGSPLHF.

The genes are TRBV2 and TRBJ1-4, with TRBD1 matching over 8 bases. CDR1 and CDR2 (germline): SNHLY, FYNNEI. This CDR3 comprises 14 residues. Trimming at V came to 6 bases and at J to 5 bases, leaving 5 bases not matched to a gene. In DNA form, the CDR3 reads TGTGCCAGCAGGGACGGACAGGGAAATGAAAAACTGTTTTTT. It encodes CASRDGQGNEKLFF.

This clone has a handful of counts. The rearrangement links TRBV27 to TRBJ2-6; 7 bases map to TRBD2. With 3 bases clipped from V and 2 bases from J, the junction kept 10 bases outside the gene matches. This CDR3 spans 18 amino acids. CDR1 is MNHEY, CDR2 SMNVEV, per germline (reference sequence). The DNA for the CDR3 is TGTGCCAGCAGTTTGGCTAGCGGCCCACTTCCTGGGGCCAACGTCCTGACTTTC. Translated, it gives CASSLASGPLPGANVLTF.

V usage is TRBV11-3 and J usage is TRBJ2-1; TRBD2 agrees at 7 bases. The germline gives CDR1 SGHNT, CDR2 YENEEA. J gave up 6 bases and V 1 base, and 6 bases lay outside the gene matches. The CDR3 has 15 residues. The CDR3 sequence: CASSLGAGGGNEQFF. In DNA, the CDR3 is TGTGCCAGCAGCTTAGGGGCTGGCGGGGGCAATGAGCAGTTCTTC.

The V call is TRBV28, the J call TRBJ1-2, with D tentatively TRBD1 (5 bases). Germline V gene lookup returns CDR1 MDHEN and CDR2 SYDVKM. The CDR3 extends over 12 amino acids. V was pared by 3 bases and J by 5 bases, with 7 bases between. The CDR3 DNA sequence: TGTGCCAGCAGTTTGGGGGGATATGGCTACACCTTC. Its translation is CASSLGGYGYTF.

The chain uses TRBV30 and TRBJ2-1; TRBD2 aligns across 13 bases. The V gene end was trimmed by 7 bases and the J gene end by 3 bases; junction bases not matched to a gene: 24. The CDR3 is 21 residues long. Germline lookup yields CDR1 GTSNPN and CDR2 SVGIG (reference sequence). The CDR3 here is CASGRGARKLAGGPNYNEQFF. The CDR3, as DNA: TGTGCCTCCGGGCGTGGTGCTCGCAAACTAGCGGGGGGGCCTAACTACAATGAGCAGTTCTTC.

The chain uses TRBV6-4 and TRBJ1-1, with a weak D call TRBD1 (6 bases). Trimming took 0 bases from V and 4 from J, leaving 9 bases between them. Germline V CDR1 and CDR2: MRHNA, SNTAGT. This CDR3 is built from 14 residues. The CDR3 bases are TGTGCCAGCAGTGACTCGGGAGGGGGCACTGAAGCTTTCTTT. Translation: CASSDSGGGTEAFF.

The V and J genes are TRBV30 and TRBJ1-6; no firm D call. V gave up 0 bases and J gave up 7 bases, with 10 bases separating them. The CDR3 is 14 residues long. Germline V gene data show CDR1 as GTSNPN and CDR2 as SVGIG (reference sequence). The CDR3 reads CAWSVLPVNSPLHF. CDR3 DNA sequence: TGTGCCTGGAGTGTCCTTCCAGTCAATTCACCCCTCCACTTT.